The entry below describes one T cell receptor (beta chain). What it binds is not known. This CDR3 is also generated by other DNA sequences in the sample. The data derive from a study of shared clonotypes between healthy human individuals. General observations from the study: A limitation of the genetic and exposure-history diversity represented arose from few donors. Among non-shared clonotypes, generation probabilities were lower than among those shared by all four donors.

Evenly divided among several immunoSEQ plates was the genomic DNA of each subset. The assay was immunoSEQ multiplex PCR, and TCRdb's table has in-frame clones only and misses some. The table includes 980,000 or so clones, around three quarters detected once. CDR3 length: 13 residues. The germline V and J ends were trimmed by 2 bases and 6 bases, with 7 bases remaining between them. Germline V gives CDR1 LNHDA, CDR2 SQIVND (reference sequence). The source of this sequence is a man between 18 and 29 years old in good health. This chain joins TRBV19 and TRBJ2-2, with D uncertain. Sequenced material: memory CD4+ T cells sorted from blood. The sample's subset: CD45RA-negative fraction. The CDR3 DNA is TGTGCCAGTAGTATAAAGGGTGCCGGGGAGCTGTTTTTT. The encoded protein is CASSIKGAGELFF.